This T cell receptor (beta chain) was observed in a study of cytotoxic CD8 clonotypes in ibrutinib-treated CLL. On the study more broadly: By median roughly 74 months, 12 had progressed and approximately 15 stayed remitted; responses had been 2 complete and 25 or so partial. Study-level results: Baseline clonality exceeded age-matched healthy donors and tracked circulating CD8+ T-cell counts. Public clonotypes showed up rarely, and on treatment they shrank or held steady.

This clone was detected ten times or more. As yet, its antigen is unknown. Investigators sought sequencing depths of between 1 in 200,000 and 1 in 1 million T cells. Here immunoSEQ multiplex PCR was the method, and the copy in TCRdb shows in-frame clones only, minus some. The table includes about 97,000 clones, more than 70% detected once. Trimming shortened V by 6 bases and J by 2 bases, and 11 bases separated the two germline ends. The germline gives CDR1 PRHDT, CDR2 FYEKMQ (reference sequence). CDR3 length: 15 residues. The chain employs TRBV13 and TRBJ1-6, with D maybe TRBD1 (6 bases). The sample consisted of PBMCs, taken after 24 months of ibrutinib treatment. This TCR was recovered from a human donor with chronic lymphocytic leukemia. The CDR3 here is CASREGGAYNSPLHF. CDR3 coding DNA: TGTGCCAGCAGGGAAGGGGGGGCCTATAATTCACCCCTCCACTTT.